This T cell receptor beta chain is drawn from a study of blood T cell repertoires in COVID-19. Produced via immunoSEQ multiplex PCR; TCRdb's table is partial and in-frame only. The data show 250,000 to 300,000 clones, 81% seen once. Trimming removed 4 bases from V and 9 bases from J, with 10 bases in between. The CDR3 is 11 amino acids. Germline loops: CDR1 MNHEY, CDR2 SVGAGI. This clone was recorded many times. The chain carries TRBV6-5 and TRBJ2-7, with D perhaps TRBD1 (6 bases). The sample comprised peripheral blood. The TCR sequence derives from a woman aged 55 to 70 with active or convalescent COVID-19. CDR3 residues: CASSSTGRQYF. The CDR3 DNA reads TGTGCCAGCAGTTCCACAGGGAGGCAGTACTTC.